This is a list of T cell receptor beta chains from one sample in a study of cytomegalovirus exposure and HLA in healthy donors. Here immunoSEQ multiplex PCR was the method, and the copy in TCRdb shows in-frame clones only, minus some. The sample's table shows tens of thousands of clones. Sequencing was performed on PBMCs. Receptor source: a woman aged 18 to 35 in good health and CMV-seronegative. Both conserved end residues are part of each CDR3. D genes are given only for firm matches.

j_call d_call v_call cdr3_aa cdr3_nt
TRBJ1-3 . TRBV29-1 CSVLVAGNTIYF TGCAGCGTTTTGGTAGCTGGAAACACCATATATTTT
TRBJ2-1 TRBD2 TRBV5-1 CASSLKVREEGAEQFF TGCGCCAGCAGCTTGAAGGTGCGGGAGGAAGGAGCTGAGCAGTTCTTC
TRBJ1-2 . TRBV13 CASSLDHRKSYYGYTF TGTGCCAGCAGCTTAGACCACAGGAAATCGTACTATGGCTACACCTTC
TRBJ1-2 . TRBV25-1 CASSEWRTEAGYGYTF TGTGCCAGCAGTGAATGGCGGACCGAGGCGGGCTATGGCTACACCTTC
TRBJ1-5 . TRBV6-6 CASSQDSAQHF TGTGCCAGCAGCCAGGACTCGGCCCAGCATTTT
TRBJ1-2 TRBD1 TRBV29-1 CSVDFGTGERYGYTF TGCAGCGTTGATTTCGGGACAGGGGAGCGGTATGGCTACACCTTC
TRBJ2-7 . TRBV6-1 CASSDESAYEQYF TGTGCCAGCAGTGATGAAAGCGCCTACGAGCAGTACTTC
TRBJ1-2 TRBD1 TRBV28 CASSPADRVHGYTF TGTGCCAGCAGTCCTGCGGACAGGGTCCATGGCTACACCTTC
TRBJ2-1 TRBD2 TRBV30 CAWSRGTSRNNEQFF TGTGCCTGGAGTAGGGGGACTAGCCGAAACAATGAGCAGTTCTTC
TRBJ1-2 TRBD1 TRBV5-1 CASSPGTGGVFRGYTF TGCGCCAGCAGCCCAGGGACAGGGGGAGTGTTTCGGGGCTACACCTTC
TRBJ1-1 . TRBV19 CASSLPGHGNTEAFF TGTGCCAGTAGTCTCCCGGGACATGGGAACACTGAAGCTTTCTTT
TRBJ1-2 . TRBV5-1 CASSLGTAYGYTF TGCGCCAGCAGCTTGGGGACAGCCTATGGCTACACCTTC
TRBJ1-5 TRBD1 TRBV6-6 CASSLDRQPNQPQHF TGTGCCAGCAGCTTGGACAGGCAACCCAATCAGCCCCAGCATTTT
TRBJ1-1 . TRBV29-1 CSVDGTEAFF TGCAGCGTTGACGGTACTGAAGCTTTCTTT
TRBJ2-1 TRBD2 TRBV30 CAWTAGGSNEQFF TGTGCCTGGACGGCGGGGGGGTCAAATGAGCAGTTCTTC
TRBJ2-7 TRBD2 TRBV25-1 CASEGTSDQSSYEQYF TGTGCCAGCGAGGGGACTAGCGACCAGAGCTCCTACGAGCAGTACTTC
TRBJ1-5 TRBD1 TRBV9 CASSPGTVNQPQHF TGTGCCAGCAGCCCCGGGACAGTTAATCAGCCCCAGCATTTT
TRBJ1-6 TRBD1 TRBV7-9 CASSQGGQGMTDSPLHF TGTGCCAGCAGCCAGGGGGGACAGGGGATGACGGATTCACCCCTCCACTTT
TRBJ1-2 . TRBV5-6 CASSAIRVTRGYTF TGTGCCAGCAGCGCAATCAGGGTGACTCGGGGCTACACCTTC
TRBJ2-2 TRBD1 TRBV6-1 CASSLRQGNLWELFF TGTGCCAGCAGTCTTCGACAGGGCAATCTCTGGGAGCTGTTTTTT
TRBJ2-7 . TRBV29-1 CSVAIGVPYEQYF TGCAGCGTTGCTATCGGAGTGCCCTACGAGCAGTACTTC
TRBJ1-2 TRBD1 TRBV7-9 CASSSPTGRPGYTF TGTGCCAGCAGCTCCCCGACAGGGCGACCCGGCTACACCTTC
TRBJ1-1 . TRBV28 CASSGPSLTELNTEAFF TGTGCCAGCAGTGGACCAAGCCTGACAGAATTGAACACTGAAGCTTTCTTT
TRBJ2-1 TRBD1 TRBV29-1 CSVAGTGNDNEQFF TGCAGCGTGGCCGGGACAGGGAACGACAATGAGCAGTTCTTC
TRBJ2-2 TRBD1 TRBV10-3 CAISGQRQGADSGELFF TGTGCCATCAGTGGCCAAAGACAGGGGGCGGACTCCGGGGAGCTGTTTTTT
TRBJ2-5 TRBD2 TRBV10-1 CASGEGLATLETQYF TGCGCCAGCGGAGAAGGACTAGCGACTCTAGAGACCCAGTACTTC
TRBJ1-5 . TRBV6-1 CASSEIPEGEPQHF TGTGCCAGCAGTGAAATTCCCGAAGGGGAGCCCCAGCATTTT
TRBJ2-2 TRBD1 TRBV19 CATHRQGRNTGELFF TGTGCCACCCACAGACAGGGTAGAAACACCGGGGAGCTGTTTTTT
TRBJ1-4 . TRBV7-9 CASTAATNEKLFF TGTGCCAGCACCGCAGCAACTAATGAAAAACTGTTTTTT
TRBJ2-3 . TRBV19 CASTQGIGRRADTQYF TGTGCCAGTACCCAAGGGATAGGGAGGCGGGCAGATACGCAGTATTTT
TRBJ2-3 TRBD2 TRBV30 CARTSGKGGADTQYF TGTGCCCGTACTAGCGGGAAAGGAGGGGCAGATACGCAGTATTTT
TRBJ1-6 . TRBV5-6 CASSLGRDDSPLHF TGTGCCAGCAGCCTCGGCAGGGATGATTCACCCCTCCACTTT
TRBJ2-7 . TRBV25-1 CASSDPSPRGTPVYEQYF TGTGCCAGCAGTGATCCGTCCCCCCGGGGGACCCCAGTCTACGAGCAGTACTTC
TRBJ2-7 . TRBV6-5 CASSYGPGNEQYF TGTGCCAGCAGTTACGGTCCAGGGAACGAGCAGTACTTC
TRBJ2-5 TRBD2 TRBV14 CASSQGVSGEQETQYF TGTGCCAGCAGCCAAGGGGTTAGCGGGGAACAAGAGACCCAGTACTTC
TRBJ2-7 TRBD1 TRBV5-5 CASSPPQGAGRRQYF TGTGCCAGCAGCCCCCCGCAGGGGGCAGGTCGACGGCAGTACTTC
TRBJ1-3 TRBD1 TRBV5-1 CASSLDTGAGNTIYF TGCGCCAGCAGCTTGGATACAGGGGCTGGAAACACCATATATTTT
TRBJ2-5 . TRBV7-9 CASSPKVLADGQETQYF TGTGCCAGCAGCCCAAAGGTTTTAGCGGATGGCCAAGAGACCCAGTACTTC
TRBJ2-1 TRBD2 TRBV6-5 CASNPRGVSYNEQFF TGTGCCAGCAATCCCCGGGGGGTATCCTACAATGAGCAGTTCTTC
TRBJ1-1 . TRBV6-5 CASSLRDITEAFF TGTGCCAGCAGTTTGAGGGACATCACTGAAGCTTTCTTT